What follows are 10 T cell receptor beta chains derived from one specimen sequenced in a study of graft-versus-host responses after intestinal transplantation. Their antigen targets remain unknown. The method was immunoSEQ multiplex PCR; TCRdb's version includes in-frame clones alone and lacks a portion of them. The data contain over 100,000 clones, roughly 91% of them singletons. The sequencing used unstimulated CD4+ T cells sorted from spleen or lymph node cells, collected before intestinal transplant. These receptors were taken from a human donor who received an intestinal transplant.

The rearrangement links TRBV4-2 to TRBJ1-2, with D hard to call. V shed 0 bases and J shed 7 bases, with 6 bases lying between them. The CDR3 covers 12 residues. Germline CDR1 and CDR2: LGHNA and YNFKEQ. Here the CDR3 DNA reads TGTGCCAGCAGCCAAGAAGACTTTGGCTACACCTTC. It yields the protein CASSQEDFGYTF.

The chain uses TRBV5-1 and TRBJ2-7; 10 nucleotides agree with TRBD2. V trimming: 5 bases; J trimming: 1 base; junction bases outside the gene matches: 9. Germline assignment: CDR1 SGHRS and CDR2 YFSETQ. The CDR3 runs to 16 residues. In nucleotides, the CDR3 is TGCGCCAGCAGAAGAGCTAGCGGGAGCCTATCCTACGAGCAGTACTTC. It yields the protein CASRRASGSLSYEQYF. Looking up the rest from reference TRBV5-1 and TRBJ2-7 gives the full variable domain: KAGVTQTPRYLIKTRGQQVTLSCSPISGHRSVSWYQQTPGQGLQFLFEYFSETQRNKGNFPGRFSGRQFSNSRSEMNVSTLELGDSALYLCASRRASGSLSYEQYFGPGTRLTVT.

The chain links TRBV28 to TRBJ1-2, with TRBD1 as a possible D gene (6 bases). V was cut by 8 bases and J by 1 base, with 11 bases left in between. Germline assignment: CDR1 MDHEN and CDR2 SYDVKM. The length of the CDR3 is 13 residues. The CDR3 nucleotides read TGTGCCAGCGACAGGCCGAATAACTATGGCTACACCTTC. This encodes CASDRPNNYGYTF.

V and J are TRBV5-8 and TRBJ1-4; 11 bases are a match to TRBD1. Germline V CDR1 and CDR2: SGHTS, YDEGEE. CDR3 length: 14 amino acids. V lost 7 bases to trimming and J lost 3 bases; unmatched junction nucleotides: 2. The CDR3 region is CASGQGAPNEKLFF. CDR3 DNA sequence: TGTGCCAGCGGACAGGGGGCGCCTAATGAAAAACTGTTTTTT.

This clone appeared once. The chain links TRBV29-1 to TRBJ2-1, with TRBD2 identical over 8 bases. Germline lookup yields CDR1 SQVTM and CDR2 ANQGSEA. J was trimmed by 6 bases and V by 3 bases; bases with no gene match: 13. The CDR3 length is 16 residues. The CDR3 bases are TGCAGCGTTGAGTGGCTAGCGGGCCCTCTCCCCAATGAGCAGTTCTTC. This translates into CSVEWLAGPLPNEQFF.

This clone has only a few counts. The V gene is TRBV9, the J gene TRBJ2-2; 10 nucleotides align to TRBD2. The CDR3 spans 16 residues. Germline CDR1 is SGDLS and CDR2 is YYNGEE. The V and J ends lost 1 base and 4 bases, in that order; junction bases with no gene match: 4. The CDR3 sequence is CASSVSLAGATGELFF. The CDR3 DNA is TGTGCCAGCAGCGTATCCCTAGCGGGAGCCACCGGGGAGCTGTTTTTT.

A remark on this clone: Other DNA sequences in the same sample also yield this CDR3. The chain carries TRBV28 and TRBJ2-7; D remains unclear. Germline CDR1 reads MDHEN; CDR2 reads SYDVKM. V was cut by 2 bases and J by 4 bases, with 6 bases left in between. CDR3 length: 12 residues. CDR3 DNA: TGTGCCAGCAGTTTAGTTGGGTACGAGCAGTACTTC. Its protein product is CASSLVGYEQYF.

About this clone: Other DNA variants within this sample encode the same CDR3. V usage is TRBV7-3 and J usage is TRBJ2-3; 10 bases agree with TRBD1. The CDR3 covers 15 residues. The germline V gene encodes CDR1 SGHTA and CDR2 FQGTGA. V shed 2 bases and J 10 bases; nucleotides not matched to a gene: 9. The CDR3 coding sequence is TGTGCCAGCAGCTTAGTTCCGGGACAGGGGAGGTCGCAGTATTTT. Protein: CASSLVPGQGRSQYF. The variable domain in full, completed from reference TRBV7-3 and TRBJ2-3, reads GAGVSQTPSNKVTEKGKYVELRCDPISGHTALYWYRQSLGQGPEFLIYFQGTGAADDSGLPNDRFFAVRPEGSVSTLKIQRTERGDSAVYLCASSLVPGQGRSQYFGPGTRLTVL.

The rearrangement uses TRBV18 and TRBJ1-5, with no clear D. The germline gives CDR1 KGHSH, CDR2 LQKENI. The CDR3 is made up of 16 amino acids. V lost 0 bases to trimming and J lost 2 bases, with 11 bases between them. The CDR3 nucleotides read TGTGCCAGCTCACCACCTCGGGGATATGGCAATCAGCCCCAGCATTTT. Encoded protein: CASSPPRGYGNQPQHF.

This clone was seen just once. The chain uses TRBV19 and TRBJ1-3; TRBD1 matches at 10 bases. The trim removed 3 bases at V and 7 bases at J, leaving 6 bases unmatched. Looked up from germline, CDR1 is LNHDA and CDR2 is SQIVND (reference sequence). The CDR3 runs 15 residues. The DNA for the CDR3 is TGTGCCAGTAGTATGCTGGGACAGGGGAAGAACACCATATATTTT. Its translation is CASSMLGQGKNTIYF. Combining the CDR3 with reference TRBV19 and TRBJ1-3 gives the whole variable domain DGGITQSPKYLFRKEGQNVTLSCEQNLNHDAMYWYRQDPGQGLRLIYYSQIVNDFQKGDIAEGYSVSREKKESFPLTVTSAQKNPTAFYLCASSMLGQGKNTIYFGEGSWLTVV.